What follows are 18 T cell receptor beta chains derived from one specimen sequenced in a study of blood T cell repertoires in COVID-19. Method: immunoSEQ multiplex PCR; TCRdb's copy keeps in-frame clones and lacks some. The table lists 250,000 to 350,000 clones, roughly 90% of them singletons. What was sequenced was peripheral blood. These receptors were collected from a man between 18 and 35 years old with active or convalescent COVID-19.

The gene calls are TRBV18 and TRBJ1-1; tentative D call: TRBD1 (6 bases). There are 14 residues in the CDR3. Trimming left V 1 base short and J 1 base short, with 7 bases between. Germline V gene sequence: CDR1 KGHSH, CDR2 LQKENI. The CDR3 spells CASSPHRENTEAFF. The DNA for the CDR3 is TGTGCCAGCTCACCACACAGGGAGAACACTGAAGCTTTCTTT.

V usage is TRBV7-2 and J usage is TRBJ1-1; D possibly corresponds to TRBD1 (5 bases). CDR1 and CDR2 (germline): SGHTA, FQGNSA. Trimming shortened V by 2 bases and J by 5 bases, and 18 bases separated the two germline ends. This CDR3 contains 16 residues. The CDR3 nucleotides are TGTGCCAGCAGCTTAATCGGGGGAAAGAGTGGGACTGAAGCTTTCTTT. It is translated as CASSLIGGKSGTEAFF.

The CDR3 DNA sequence: TGTGCCAGCAGCCGTGTTAGTCATTCACCCCTCCACTTT. Translating it yields CASSRVSHSPLHF. J is TRBJ1-6 and V is TRBV9, with D hard to call. V was cut by 4 bases and J by 8 bases, with 10 bases left in between. The germline V gene has CDR1 SGDLS and CDR2 YYNGEE. The CDR3 has 13 amino acids.

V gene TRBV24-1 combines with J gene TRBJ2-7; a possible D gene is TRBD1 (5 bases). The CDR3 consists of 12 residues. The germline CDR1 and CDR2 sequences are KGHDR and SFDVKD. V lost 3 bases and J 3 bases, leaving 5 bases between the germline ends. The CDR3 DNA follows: TGTGCCACCAGTGATCAGGGCTACGAGCAGTACTTC. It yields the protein CATSDQGYEQYF.

CDR3 DNA: TGTGCCAACTCGGACAGAACTAATGAAAAACTGTTTTTT. Its protein is CANSDRTNEKLFF. The chain employs TRBV28 and TRBJ1-4; D perhaps matches TRBD1 (6 bases). Germline-derived CDR1 and CDR2 are MDHEN and SYDVKM. This CDR3 has 13 residues. With 10 bases removed from V and 1 base from J, the gap between germline ends came to 10 bases.

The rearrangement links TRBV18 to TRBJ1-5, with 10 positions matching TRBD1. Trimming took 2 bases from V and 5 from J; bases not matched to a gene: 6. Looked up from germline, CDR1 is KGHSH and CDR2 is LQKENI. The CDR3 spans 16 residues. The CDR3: CASSPVRQGAYQPQHF. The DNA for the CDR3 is TGTGCCAGCTCACCAGTCAGACAGGGGGCATATCAGCCCCAGCATTTT.

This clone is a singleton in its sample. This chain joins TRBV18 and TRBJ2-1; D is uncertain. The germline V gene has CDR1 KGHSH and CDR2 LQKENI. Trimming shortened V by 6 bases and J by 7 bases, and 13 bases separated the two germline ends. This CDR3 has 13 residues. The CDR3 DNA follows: TGTGCCAGCTCCCCAAATACAGATAATGAGCAGTTCTTC. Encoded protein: CASSPNTDNEQFF.

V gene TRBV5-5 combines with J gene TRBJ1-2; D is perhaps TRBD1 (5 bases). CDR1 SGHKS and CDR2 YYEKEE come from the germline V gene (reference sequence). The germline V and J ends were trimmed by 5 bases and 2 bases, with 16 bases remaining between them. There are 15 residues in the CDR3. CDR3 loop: CASRESDNENYGYTF. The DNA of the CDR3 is TGTGCCAGCAGAGAATCGGACAATGAGAACTATGGCTACACCTTC.

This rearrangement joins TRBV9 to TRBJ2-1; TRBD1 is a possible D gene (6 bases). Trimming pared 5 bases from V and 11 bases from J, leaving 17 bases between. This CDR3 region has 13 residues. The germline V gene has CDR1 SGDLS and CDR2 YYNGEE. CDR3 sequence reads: CASSTQGPGKQFF. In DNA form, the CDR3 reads TGTGCCAGCAGTACACAGGGTCCCGGGAAGCAGTTCTTC.

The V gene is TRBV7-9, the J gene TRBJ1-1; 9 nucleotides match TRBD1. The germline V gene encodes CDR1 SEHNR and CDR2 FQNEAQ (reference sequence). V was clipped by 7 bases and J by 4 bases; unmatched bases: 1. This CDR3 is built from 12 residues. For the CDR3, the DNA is TGTGCCAGCAAGACAGGGGGCACTGAAGCTTTCTTT. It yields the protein CASKTGGTEAFF.

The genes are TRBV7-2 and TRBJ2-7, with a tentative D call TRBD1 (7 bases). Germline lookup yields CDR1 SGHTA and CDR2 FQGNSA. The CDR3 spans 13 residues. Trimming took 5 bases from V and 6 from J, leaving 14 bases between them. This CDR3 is CASSKGQGGEQYF. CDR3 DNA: TGTGCCAGCAGCAAGGGGCAGGGGGGCGAGCAGTACTTC.

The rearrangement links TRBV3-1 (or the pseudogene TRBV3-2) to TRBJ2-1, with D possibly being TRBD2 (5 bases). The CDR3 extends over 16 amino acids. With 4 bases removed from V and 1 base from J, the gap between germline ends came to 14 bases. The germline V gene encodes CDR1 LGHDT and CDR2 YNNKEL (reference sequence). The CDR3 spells CASSRLGMVSYNEQFF. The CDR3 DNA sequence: TGTGCCAGCAGCCGTCTCGGGATGGTTTCCTACAATGAGCAGTTCTTC.

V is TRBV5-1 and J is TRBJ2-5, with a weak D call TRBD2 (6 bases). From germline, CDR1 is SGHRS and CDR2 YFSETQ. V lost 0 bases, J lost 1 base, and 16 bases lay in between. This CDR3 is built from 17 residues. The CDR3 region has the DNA TGCGCCAGCAGCTTGGGGGACTGGGCGGATTTCCAAGAGACCCAGTACTTC. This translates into CASSLGDWADFQETQYF. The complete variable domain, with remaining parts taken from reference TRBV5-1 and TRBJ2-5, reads KAGVTQTPRYLIKTRGQQVTLSCSPISGHRSVSWYQQTPGQGLQFLFEYFSETQRNKGNFPGRFSGRQFSNSRSEMNVSTLELGDSALYLCASSLGDWADFQETQYFGPGTRLLVL.

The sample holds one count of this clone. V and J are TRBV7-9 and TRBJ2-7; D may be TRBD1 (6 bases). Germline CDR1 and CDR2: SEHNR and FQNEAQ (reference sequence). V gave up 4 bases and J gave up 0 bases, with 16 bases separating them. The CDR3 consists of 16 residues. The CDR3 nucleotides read TGTGCCAGCAGCTCGCGGACAGATCCAAGCTCCTACGAGCAGTACTTC. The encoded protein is CASSSRTDPSSYEQYF.

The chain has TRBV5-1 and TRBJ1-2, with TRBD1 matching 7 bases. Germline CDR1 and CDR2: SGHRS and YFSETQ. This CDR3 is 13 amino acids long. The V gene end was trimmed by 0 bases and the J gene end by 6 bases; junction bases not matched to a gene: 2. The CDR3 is CASSLVQGDGYTF. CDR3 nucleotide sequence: TGCGCCAGCAGCTTGGTCCAGGGGGATGGCTACACCTTC.

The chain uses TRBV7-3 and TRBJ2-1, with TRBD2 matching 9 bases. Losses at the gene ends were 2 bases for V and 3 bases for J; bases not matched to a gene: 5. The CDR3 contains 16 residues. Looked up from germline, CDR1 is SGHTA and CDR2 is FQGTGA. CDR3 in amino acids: CASSLGLAGLYNEQFF. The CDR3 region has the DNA TGTGCCAGCAGCTTAGGGCTAGCGGGACTCTACAATGAGCAGTTCTTC.

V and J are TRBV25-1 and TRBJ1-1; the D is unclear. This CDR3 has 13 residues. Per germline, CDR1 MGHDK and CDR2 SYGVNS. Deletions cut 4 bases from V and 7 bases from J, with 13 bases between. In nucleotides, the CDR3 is TGTGCCAGCAGTGGGTCGGGTAAGTTTGAAGCTTTCTTT. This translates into CASSGSGKFEAFF.

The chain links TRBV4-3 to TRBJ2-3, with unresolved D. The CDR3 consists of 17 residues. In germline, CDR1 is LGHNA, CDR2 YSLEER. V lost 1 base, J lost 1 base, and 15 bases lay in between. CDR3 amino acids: CASSQVLSRLGTDTQYF. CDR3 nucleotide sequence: TGCGCCAGCAGCCAAGTTTTATCCCGACTGGGCACAGATACGCAGTATTTT.